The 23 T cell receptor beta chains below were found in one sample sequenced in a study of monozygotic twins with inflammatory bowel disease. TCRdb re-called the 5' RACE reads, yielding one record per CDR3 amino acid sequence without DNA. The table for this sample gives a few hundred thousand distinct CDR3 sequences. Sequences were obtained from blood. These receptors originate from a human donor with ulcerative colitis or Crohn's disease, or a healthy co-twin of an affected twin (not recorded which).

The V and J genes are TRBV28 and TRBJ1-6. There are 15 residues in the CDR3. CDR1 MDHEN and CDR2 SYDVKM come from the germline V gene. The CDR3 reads CASSLPGPTNSPLHF.

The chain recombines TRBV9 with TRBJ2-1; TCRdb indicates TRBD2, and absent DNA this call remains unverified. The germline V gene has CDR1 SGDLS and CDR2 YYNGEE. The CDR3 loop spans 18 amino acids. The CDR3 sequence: CASSEGTSGGASYNEQFF.

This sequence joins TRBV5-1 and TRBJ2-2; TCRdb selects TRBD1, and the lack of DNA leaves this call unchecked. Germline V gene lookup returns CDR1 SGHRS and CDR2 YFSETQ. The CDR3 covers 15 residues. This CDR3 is CASSSGQPNTGELFF.

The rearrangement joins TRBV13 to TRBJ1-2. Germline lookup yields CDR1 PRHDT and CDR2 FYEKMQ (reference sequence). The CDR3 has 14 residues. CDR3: CASSLGAHNYGYTF.

The CDR3 sequence is CASSSIWETQYF. The chain combines TRBV7-9 with TRBJ2-5. The CDR3 totals 12 residues. Germline CDR1 reads SEHNR; CDR2 reads FQNEAQ (reference sequence).

CDR3 sequence reads: CASSESVRTEAFF. The chain employs TRBV6-1 and TRBJ1-1. This CDR3 contains 13 residues. Germline loops: CDR1 MNHNS, CDR2 SASEGT.

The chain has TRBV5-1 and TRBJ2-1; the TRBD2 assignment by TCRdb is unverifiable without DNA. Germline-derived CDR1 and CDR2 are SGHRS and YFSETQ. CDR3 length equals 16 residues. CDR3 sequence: CASSFTSGRSYNEQFF.

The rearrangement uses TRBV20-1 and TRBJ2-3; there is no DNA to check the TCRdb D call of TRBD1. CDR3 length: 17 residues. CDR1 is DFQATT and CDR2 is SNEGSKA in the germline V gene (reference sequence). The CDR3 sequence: CSARRQGVSTSTDTQYF.

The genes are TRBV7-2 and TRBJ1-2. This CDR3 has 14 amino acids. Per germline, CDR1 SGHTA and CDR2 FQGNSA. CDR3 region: CASSLDSSSYGYTF. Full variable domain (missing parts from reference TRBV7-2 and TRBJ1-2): GAGVSQSPSNKVTEKGKDVELRCDPISGHTALYWYRQSLGQGLEFLIYFQGNSAPDKSGLPSDRFSAERTGGSVSTLTIQRTQQEDSAVYLCASSLDSSSYGYTFGSGTRLTVV.

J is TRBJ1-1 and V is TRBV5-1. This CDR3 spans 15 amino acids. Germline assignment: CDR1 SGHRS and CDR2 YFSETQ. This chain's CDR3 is CASSFLTVEGTEAFF.

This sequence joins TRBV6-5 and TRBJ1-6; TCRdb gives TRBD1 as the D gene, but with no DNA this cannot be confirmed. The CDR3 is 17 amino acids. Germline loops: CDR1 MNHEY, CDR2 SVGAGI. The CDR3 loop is CASSWARSGSYNSPLHF.

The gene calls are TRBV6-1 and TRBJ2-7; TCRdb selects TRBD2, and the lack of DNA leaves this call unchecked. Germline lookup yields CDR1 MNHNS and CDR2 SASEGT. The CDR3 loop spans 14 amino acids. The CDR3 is CASSLASGGAEQYF.

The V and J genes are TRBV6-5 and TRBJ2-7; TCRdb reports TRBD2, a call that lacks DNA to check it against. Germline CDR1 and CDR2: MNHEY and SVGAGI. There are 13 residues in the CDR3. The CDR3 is CASTEGPYHEQYF.

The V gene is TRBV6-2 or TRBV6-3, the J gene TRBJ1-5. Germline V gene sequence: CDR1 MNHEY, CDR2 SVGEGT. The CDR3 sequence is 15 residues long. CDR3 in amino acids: CASNFWRTGNQPQHF.

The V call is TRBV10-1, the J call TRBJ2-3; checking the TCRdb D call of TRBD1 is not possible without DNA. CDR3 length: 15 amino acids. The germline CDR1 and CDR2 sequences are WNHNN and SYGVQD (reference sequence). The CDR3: CASSRRGGSTDTQYF.

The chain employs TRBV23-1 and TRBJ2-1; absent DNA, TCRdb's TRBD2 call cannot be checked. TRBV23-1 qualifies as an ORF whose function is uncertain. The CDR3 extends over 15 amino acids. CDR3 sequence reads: CASSPSGGACNEQFF.

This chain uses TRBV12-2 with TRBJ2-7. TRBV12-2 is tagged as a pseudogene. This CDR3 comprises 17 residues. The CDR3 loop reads CASRPQFREPSSYEQYF.

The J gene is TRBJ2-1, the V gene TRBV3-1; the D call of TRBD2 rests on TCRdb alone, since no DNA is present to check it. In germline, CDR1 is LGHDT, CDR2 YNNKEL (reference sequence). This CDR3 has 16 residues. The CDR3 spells CASSARAGGPNNEQFF.

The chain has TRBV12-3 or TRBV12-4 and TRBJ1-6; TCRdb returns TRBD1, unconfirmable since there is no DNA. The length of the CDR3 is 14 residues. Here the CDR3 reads CASRAGTGGSPLHF.

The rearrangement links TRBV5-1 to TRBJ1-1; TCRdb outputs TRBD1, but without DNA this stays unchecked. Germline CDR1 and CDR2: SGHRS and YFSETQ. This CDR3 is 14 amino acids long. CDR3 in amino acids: CASSSGQLNTEAFF.

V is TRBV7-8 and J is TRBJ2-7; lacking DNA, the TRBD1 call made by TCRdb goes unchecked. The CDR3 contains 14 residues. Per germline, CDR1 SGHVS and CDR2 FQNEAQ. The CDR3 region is CASRRRRDDYEQYF.

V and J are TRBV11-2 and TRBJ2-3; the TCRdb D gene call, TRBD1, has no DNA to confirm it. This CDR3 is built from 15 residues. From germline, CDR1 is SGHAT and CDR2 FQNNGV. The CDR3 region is CASSWNRAVTDTQYF.

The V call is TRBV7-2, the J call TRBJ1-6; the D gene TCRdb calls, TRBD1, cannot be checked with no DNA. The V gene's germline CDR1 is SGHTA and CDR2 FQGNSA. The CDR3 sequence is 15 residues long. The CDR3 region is CASSPTGNFNSPLHF. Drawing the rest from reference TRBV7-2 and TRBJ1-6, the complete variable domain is GAGVSQSPSNKVTEKGKDVELRCDPISGHTALYWYRQSLGQGLEFLIYFQGNSAPDKSGLPSDRFSAERTGGSVSTLTIQRTQQEDSAVYLCASSPTGNFNSPLHFGNGTRLTVT.